This TCR beta chain was recorded in a study of T-cell memory formation after mild COVID-19. Study-wide results and limits: A balance of CD4 and CD8 characterized clones contracting day 15 to 85, whereas later expanders leaned CD4+.

This clonotype was seen at least ten times. Its cognate antigen is unknown. V lost 0 bases and J 3 bases, leaving 14 bases between the germline ends. Germline CDR1 reads DFQATT; CDR2 reads SNEGSKA (reference sequence). The CDR3 loop spans 15 amino acids. One entry per CDR3 protein results from TCRdb running MiXCR on the 5' RACE reads. The sample has about 190,000 distinct CDR3 sequences; around 18% are singletons. This TCR was sampled from an adult woman who had mild COVID-19 (a few samples of this study predate the infection). Cell type and time point are not known. The sequencing sample was made of PBMCs or a T cell subset sorted from them (not recorded which). The gene calls are TRBV20-1 and TRBJ1-2; the D gene is possibly TRBD1 (5 bases). The CDR3 bases are TGCAGTGCTAGAGATGGGGGGAGACTTCACTATGGCTACACCTTC. It yields the protein CSARDGGRLHYGYTF.